These 24 T cell receptor beta chains were all obtained from the same sample, sequenced in a study of T cells in women clearing cervical HPV infection (dated by TCRdb to 2016 to 2019). Libraries were made using the immunoSEQ multiplex PCR assay. TCRdb took over this immuneACCESS table, retaining in-frame rearrangements with V and J assigned. Such tables are incomplete; in checked studies, under half of the missing clones stem from an unresolved V gene, and the remainder is unexplained. The sample's table lists a count of 30,000 or so clones. Approximately 8.1% of the sample is in the top ten clones. Sequencing was carried out using blood buffy coat. The receptor set was obtained from a woman aged 18 to 69 with a cervical HPV16 infection that either progressed to CIN3+ or cleared (not recorded which).

Worth noting for this clone: From the germline J gene comes the end of the CDR3, since the read stops 3 residues before it. This sequence joins TRBV29-1 and TRBJ2-1, with D perhaps matching TRBD2 (5 bases). This CDR3 is built from 14 residues. V was clipped by 2 bases and J by 0 bases, with 8 bases between them. Germline CDR1 is SQVTM and CDR2 is ANQGSEA. The part of the CDR3 DNA that was read is TGCAGCGTTGAAAGCGGTAGCTCCTACAATGAG. Encoded protein: CSVESGSSYNE. The full CDR3 protein reads CSVESGSSYNEQFF.

The CDR3 loop reads CAWTGQQYQEAQYF. Partial CDR3 DNA: TGTGCCTGGACGGGACAACAGTACCAAGAGGCG. The V and J genes are TRBV30 and TRBJ2-3, with a tentative D call TRBD1 (6 bases). The read ends 3 residues early relative to the CDR3; the germline J gene fills the gap. CDR3 length equals 14 residues. CDR1 is GTSNPN, CDR2 SVGIG, per germline (reference sequence).

Concerning this clone itself: Read data end 3 residues before the CDR3 end; the end is taken from the germline J gene. This chain links TRBV7-3 with TRBJ2-1; 8 bases agree with TRBD2. CDR3 size: 14 residues. With V trimmed by 4 bases and J by 9 bases, 8 bases remained unmatched. Germline V gene sequence: CDR1 SGHTA, CDR2 FQGTGA. The CDR3 is CASSSGGAVVEQFF. The sequenced part of the CDR3 DNA is TGTGCCAGCAGCTCCGGGGGGGCCGTCGTTGAG.

As for this clone: Read coverage stops 3 residues before the CDR3 terminus; the germline J gene supplies the remainder. The V and J genes are TRBV20-1 and TRBJ2-3; 10 bases are a match to TRBD2. Germline V CDR1 and CDR2: DFQATT, SNEGSKA (reference sequence). Trimming cost V 6 bases and J 7 bases; bases outside gene matches: 10. The CDR3 spans 14 residues. The CDR3 DNA, read in part, is TGCAGTGCCTCCGGAGCGGGGGGGCCAAATACG. As protein: CSASGAGGPNT. From start to end, the CDR3 is CSASGAGGPNTQYF.

Worth noting for this clone: The sequenced fragment ends 3 residues before the CDR3 boundary, so the rest is inferred from the germline J gene. The chain couples TRBV6-2 or TRBV6-3 to TRBJ2-3; no reliable D call. The CDR3 has 12 residues. CDR1 is MNHEY and CDR2 is SVGEGT in the germline V gene. Trimming stripped 4 bases from V and 2 bases from J, with 4 bases between. The DNA read from the CDR3 is TGTGCCAGCAGTTCACACACAGATACG. The encoded protein is CASSSHTDT. The full CDR3 protein is CASSSHTDTQYF.

Concerning this clone itself: The read comes to an end 3 residues before the CDR3 does, leaving the germline J gene to fill in the end. This chain joins TRBV19 and TRBJ1-5; D is unclear. Germline values: CDR1 LNHDA, CDR2 SQIVND (reference sequence). The CDR3 spans 13 residues. The germline V and J ends were trimmed by 6 bases and 6 bases, with 12 bases remaining between them. The covered CDR3 bases are TGTGCCAGTAGCCTTGGGTCGGGTCAGCCC. Protein product: CASSLGSGQP. The CDR3 in full is CASSLGSGQPQHF.

For this clone: The read gets to within 3 residues of the CDR3 end, and the germline J gene fills in the rest. The chain links TRBV18 to TRBJ1-2; 9 positions agree with TRBD1. In germline, CDR1 is KGHSH, CDR2 LQKENI. This CDR3 is built from 14 residues. The CDR3 here is CASTTWTGDYDYTF. CDR3 DNA (partial): TGTGCCAGCACTACCTGGACAGGGGACTACGAC.

On this clone: The CDR3 is cut off 3 residues early in the read; its end comes from the germline J gene. This chain connects TRBV19 to TRBJ1-2; 7 nucleotides agree with TRBD1. With 3 bases clipped from V and 3 bases from J, the junction kept 13 bases outside the gene matches. CDR1 is LNHDA, CDR2 SQIVND, per germline (reference sequence). The CDR3 runs 17 residues. The CDR3 loop is CASSIGGVQGIHYGYTF. CDR3 DNA, as far as it was read: TGTGCCAGTAGTATTGGCGGAGTACAGGGGATTCACTATGGC.

CDR3 bases read: TGCAGTGCTAGTTTGACTAGCGGGATAGCCAAAAACATT. This encodes CSASLTSGIAKNI. Given in full, the CDR3 is CSASLTSGIAKNIQYF. V is TRBV20-1 and J is TRBJ2-4, with 11 bases that match TRBD2. With the read ending 3 residues before the CDR3 end, the germline J gene is used to fill in that end. Germline trimming cut 3 bases from V and 0 bases from J; bases unmatched to any gene: 4. This CDR3 is 16 amino acids long. Germline-derived CDR1 and CDR2 are DFQATT and SNEGSKA (reference sequence).

As regards this clone: The read finishes 3 residues shy of the CDR3 end, and the germline J gene is used to complete it. J is TRBJ1-3 and V is TRBV12-3 or TRBV12-4, with D hard to call. Trimming stripped 6 bases from V and 6 bases from J, with 12 bases between. This CDR3 has 13 amino acids. The part of the CDR3 DNA that was read is TGTGCCAGCAGCCTTGGACTGATAAACACC. Protein product: CASSLGLINT. The CDR3 reads in full as CASSLGLINTIYF.

Partial CDR3 DNA: TGTGCCAGCAGCCGGACAGAAGAGACG. It is translated as CASSRTEET. From start to end, the CDR3 is CASSRTEETQYF. This rearrangement joins TRBV2 to TRBJ2-3; D might be TRBD1 (6 bases). Read sequence stops 3 residues before the CDR3 end, and the germline J gene provides the missing end. CDR1 and CDR2 (germline): SNHLY, FYNNEI. The CDR3 has 12 amino acids.

A note on this clone: The sequenced fragment ends 3 residues before the CDR3 boundary, so the rest is inferred from the germline J gene. This chain uses TRBV7-9 with TRBJ2-1, with 10 positions matching TRBD2. The CDR3 totals 14 residues. Germline CDR1 reads SEHNR; CDR2 reads FQNEAQ (reference sequence). V dropped 5 bases and J dropped 6; count of bases not matched to a gene: 4. CDR3 sequence: CASSRTSGLNEQFF. Partial CDR3 DNA: TGTGCCAGCAGCCGGACTAGCGGACTCAATGAG.

By frequency, this clone registers medium-sized. The read is 3 residues too short to cover the CDR3 end, so that end is filled in from the germline J gene. The rearrangement links TRBV4-1 to TRBJ1-5, with D tentatively TRBD1 (6 bases). CDR1 and CDR2 (germline): MGHRA, YSYEKL. The CDR3 is made up of 16 amino acids. With 1 base removed from V and 2 bases from J, the gap between germline ends came to 12 bases. CDR3 DNA, as far as it was read: TGCGCCAGCAGCCAAGGGGGAGGGGGAGGCAATCAGCCC. This codes for CASSQGGGGGNQP. The CDR3 in full is CASSQGGGGGNQPQHF.

Points on this clone: The CDR3 extends 3 residues past the end of the read, so its final part is completed from the germline J gene. The chain is built from TRBV19 and TRBJ2-2; 9 bases agree with TRBD1. Germline lookup yields CDR1 LNHDA and CDR2 SQIVND (reference sequence). This CDR3 spans 15 amino acids. CDR3 bases read: TGTGCCAGTACCTTCCGGGACAGGGAGATGACACCG. It encodes CASTFRDREMTP. The CDR3 in full is CASTFRDREMTPLFF.

To note about this clone: The read terminates 3 residues ahead of where the CDR3 ends, so the germline J gene completes it. This chain connects TRBV19 to TRBJ1-5; no firm D call. CDR1 is LNHDA and CDR2 is SQIVND in the germline V gene (reference sequence). This CDR3 has 16 residues. With 6 bases removed from V and 1 base from J, the gap between germline ends came to 16 bases. CDR3 protein: CASRGAGTWSNQPQHF. The part of the CDR3 DNA that was read is TGTGCCAGTAGAGGTGCGGGAACATGGAGCAATCAGCCC.

Worth noting for this clone: The read terminates 3 residues ahead of where the CDR3 ends, so the germline J gene completes it. This chain links TRBV7-9 with TRBJ1-5; 7 nucleotides align to TRBD1. The CDR3 has 13 amino acids. Germline-derived CDR1 and CDR2 are SEHNR and FQNEAQ (reference sequence). Trimming took 7 bases from V and 6 from J; bases not matched to a gene: 6. The CDR3 bases that were read are TGTGCCAGCACCACTGGACAGGTTCAGCCC. Its protein is CASTTGQVQP. The CDR3 as a whole reads CASTTGQVQPQHF.

In regard to this clone: The read terminates 3 residues before the CDR3 end, so the remaining end is supplied by the germline J gene. The V gene is TRBV19, the J gene TRBJ1-1; TRBD1 matches 7 bases. Losses at the gene ends were 1 base for V and 4 bases for J; bases not matched to a gene: 0. The CDR3 sequence is 13 residues long. Germline V gene sequence: CDR1 LNHDA, CDR2 SQIVND (reference sequence). CDR3 DNA (partial): TGTGCCAGTAGTATAGCAGGGGGCACTGAA. Its translation: CASSIAGGTE. The complete CDR3 sequence is CASSIAGGTEAFF.

Worth noting for this clone: Read coverage stops 3 residues before the CDR3 terminus; the germline J gene supplies the remainder. The chain recombines TRBV20-1 with TRBJ1-6, with TRBD1 as a possible D gene (6 bases). V lost 4 bases to trimming and J lost 10 bases, with 14 bases between them. The CDR3 contains 13 residues. Germline CDR1 DFQATT, CDR2 SNEGSKA (reference sequence). CDR3 DNA, as far as it was read: TGCAGTGCTAAGGGGGGGGTGGGATCACCC. This encodes CSAKGGVGSP. The whole CDR3 reads CSAKGGVGSPLHF.

Note on this clone: The read comes to an end 3 residues before the CDR3 does, leaving the germline J gene to fill in the end. The chain joins TRBV5-1 to TRBJ1-1, with 8 bases that match TRBD1. The trim removed 6 bases at V and 0 bases at J, leaving 10 bases unmatched. The CDR3 is 16 amino acids. CDR1 is SGHRS, CDR2 YFSETQ, per germline. The CDR3 bases that were read are TGCGCCAGCAAACCCCAGGGGGCTTACATGAACACTGAA. Protein: CASKPQGAYMNTE. The CDR3, in full, reads CASKPQGAYMNTEAFF.

In the case of this clone: The CDR3 is cut off 3 residues early in the read; its end comes from the germline J gene. The V and J genes are TRBV4-2 and TRBJ1-2; D is unresolved. This CDR3 spans 17 amino acids. V was clipped by 0 bases and J by 0 bases, with 14 bases between them. The germline V gene has CDR1 LGHNA and CDR2 YNFKEQ. CDR3 residues: CASSQEPRYTANYGYTF. The covered CDR3 bases are TGTGCCAGCAGCCAAGAACCCCGTTACACCGCTAACTATGGC.

Turning to this clone: The CDR3 end falls 3 residues outside the read, so it is completed with the germline J gene. The V call is TRBV19, the J call TRBJ1-5, with TRBD1 identical over 7 bases. The V segment lost 4 bases and the J segment 1 base; nucleotides outside the gene matches: 7. The CDR3 length is 16 residues. CDR1 and CDR2 from the germline V gene are LNHDA and SQIVND (reference sequence). CDR3 DNA, as far as it was read: TGTGCCAGTAGTACCCGACAGGGCTTGAGCAATCAGCCC. Protein sequence: CASSTRQGLSNQP. The complete CDR3 protein is CASSTRQGLSNQPQHF.

Regarding this clone: The CDR3 end is not reached by the read, which stops 3 residues before it; the germline J gene fills it in. V and J are TRBV18 and TRBJ1-2; D is unclear. The V gene's germline CDR1 is KGHSH and CDR2 LQKENI. This CDR3 has 13 residues. The CDR3 DNA, read in part, is TGTGCCAGCTCTACGGGGTTATGGACCGAC. Its translation is CASSTGLWTD. The entire CDR3 sequence reads CASSTGLWTDYTF.

For this clone: The read terminates 3 residues ahead of where the CDR3 ends, so the germline J gene completes it. V gene TRBV29-1 combines with J gene TRBJ2-1, with 8 bases that match TRBD1. Trimming cost V 5 bases and J 6 bases; bases outside gene matches: 9. Per the germline V gene, CDR1 is SQVTM and CDR2 is ANQGSEA. There are 14 residues in the CDR3. The CDR3 sequence is CSVLGTGLLNEQFF. The part of the CDR3 DNA that was read is TGCAGCGTTCTTGGGACAGGACTTCTCAATGAG.

As concerns this clone: The CDR3 end falls 3 residues outside the read, so it is completed with the germline J gene. V is TRBV20-1 and J is TRBJ2-5; no clear D. V dropped 5 bases and J dropped 7 bases, with 11 bases sitting between them. Germline values: CDR1 DFQATT, CDR2 SNEGSKA (reference sequence). The CDR3 covers 11 residues. The part of the CDR3 DNA that was read is TGCAGTGCTGAAGTGTCGGGGACC. It encodes CSAEVSGT. The whole CDR3 sequence is CSAEVSGTQYF.